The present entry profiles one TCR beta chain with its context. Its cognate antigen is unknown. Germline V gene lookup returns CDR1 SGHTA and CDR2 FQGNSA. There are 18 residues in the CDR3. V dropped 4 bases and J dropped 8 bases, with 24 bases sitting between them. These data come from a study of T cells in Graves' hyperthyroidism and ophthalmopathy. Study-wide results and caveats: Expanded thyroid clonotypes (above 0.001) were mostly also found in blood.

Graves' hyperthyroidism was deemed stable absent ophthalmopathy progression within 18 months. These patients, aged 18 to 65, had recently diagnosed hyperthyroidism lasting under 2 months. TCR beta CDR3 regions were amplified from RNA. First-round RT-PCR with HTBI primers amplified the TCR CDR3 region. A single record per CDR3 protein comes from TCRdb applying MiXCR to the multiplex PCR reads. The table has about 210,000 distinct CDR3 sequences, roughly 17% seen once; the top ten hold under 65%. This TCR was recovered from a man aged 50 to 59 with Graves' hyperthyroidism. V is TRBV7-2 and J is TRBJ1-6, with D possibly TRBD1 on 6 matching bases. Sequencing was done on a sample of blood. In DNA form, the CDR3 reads TGTGCCAGCAGCTGGGGGCGGGGTAGACGATTTATCCATTCACCCCTCCACTTT. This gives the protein CASSWGRGRRFIHSPLHF.